The T cell receptor beta chain under discussion was sequenced for a study of cytomegalovirus exposure and HLA in healthy donors. Trimming took 6 bases from V and 7 from J; bases not matched to a gene: 14. The CDR3 runs to 16 residues. Germline V lookup: CDR1 MDHEN, CDR2 SYDVKM. TCRdb's table, derived via immunoSEQ multiplex PCR, lists solely in-frame clones and lacks some. The data hold around 350,000 clones, with 86% observed a single time. The chain has TRBV28 and TRBJ1-2; TRBD1 aligns across 10 bases. Sample: PBMCs. The TCR was taken from a young woman in good health and CMV-seronegative. CDR3 in amino acids: CASRLLPGQGMFGYTF. The DNA of the CDR3 is TGTGCCAGCAGGCTCTTACCGGGACAGGGGATGTTTGGCTACACCTTC.